The 31 T cell receptor beta chains listed next were all sequenced from one sample in a study of cytotoxic CD8 clonotypes in ibrutinib-treated CLL. The table came from immunoSEQ multiplex PCR; TCRdb's copy has only in-frame clones and leaves some out. The table has about 32,000 clones, about two thirds seen once. Sequencing used PBMCs, obtained at disease progression, from a patient treated with ibrutinib. All receptors derive from a human donor with chronic lymphocytic leukemia.

This clone was detected only a few times. The J gene is TRBJ2-2, the V gene TRBV12-5; maybe TRBD1 (6 bases). The V gene's germline CDR1 is LGHNT and CDR2 FRNRAP. This CDR3 contains 15 residues. Trimming removed 2 bases at V and 2 bases at J, with 9 bases between. CDR3 in amino acids: CASGLTQGNTGELFF. The CDR3 region has the DNA TGTGCTAGTGGTTTGACACAGGGAAACACCGGGGAGCTGTTTTTT. Drawing the rest from reference TRBV12-5 and TRBJ2-2, the complete variable domain is DARVTQTPRHKVTEMGQEVTMRCQPILGHNTVFWYRQTMMQGLELLAYFRNRAPLDDSGMPKDRFSAEMPDATLATLKIQPSEPRDSAVYFCASGLTQGNTGELFFGEGSRLTVL.

The chain couples TRBV7-6 to TRBJ1-6; D may be TRBD1 (6 bases). V gave up 6 bases and J gave up 7 bases, with 13 bases separating them. The CDR3 loop spans 14 amino acids. Germline lookup yields CDR1 SGHVS and CDR2 FNYEAQ. The CDR3 reads CASRDDRPNSPLHF. CDR3 in DNA: TGTGCCAGCAGAGATGACAGGCCGAATTCACCCCTCCACTTT.

The chain joins TRBV6-6 to TRBJ1-5; a weak D match, TRBD1 (6 bases). CDR1 and CDR2 (germline): MNHNY, SVGAGI (reference sequence). This CDR3 is 15 amino acids long. V was cut by 7 bases and J by 2 bases, with 15 bases left in between. The CDR3 bases are TGTGCCAGCACCCAGGCGGGGGGCGGCAATCAGCCCCAGCATTTT. This codes for CASTQAGGGNQPQHF.

The chain combines TRBV4-2 with TRBJ2-1, with 7 bases identical to TRBD2. This CDR3 has 16 amino acids. Germline V gene lookup returns CDR1 LGHNA and CDR2 YNFKEQ. V gave up 1 base and J gave up 4 bases; unmatched junction bases: 7. The CDR3 loop reads CASSQVGGGPYNEQFF. DNA of the CDR3: TGTGCCAGCAGCCAAGTCGGCGGGGGACCTTACAATGAGCAGTTCTTC.

The V gene is TRBV6-1, the J gene TRBJ2-4, with D perhaps TRBD2 (6 bases). The CDR3 spans 14 residues. CDR1 is MNHNS, CDR2 SASEGT, per germline. The ends were cut back, 6 bases at V and 0 bases at J, with 9 bases in the middle. CDR3 sequence (DNA): TGTGCCAGCAGGGAGGGAGTAGCCAAAAACATTCAGTACTTC. It is translated as CASREGVAKNIQYF.

This clone was detected only once. The chain couples TRBV19 to TRBJ1-1, with a tentative D call TRBD1 (5 bases). CDR1 LNHDA and CDR2 SQIVND come from the germline V gene (reference sequence). The CDR3 has 14 amino acids. V gave up 3 bases and J gave up 4 bases, with 12 bases separating them. The CDR3 region is CASSIGPGGTEAFF. Here the CDR3 DNA reads TGTGCCAGTAGTATTGGTCCCGGGGGCACTGAAGCTTTCTTT. The full variable domain, completed using reference TRBV19 and TRBJ1-1, is DGGITQSPKYLFRKEGQNVTLSCEQNLNHDAMYWYRQDPGQGLRLIYYSQIVNDFQKGDIAEGYSVSREKKESFPLTVTSAQKNPTAFYLCASSIGPGGTEAFFGQGTRLTVV.

The chain is built from TRBV7-9 and TRBJ2-4; D may be TRBD1 (5 bases). In germline, CDR1 is SEHNR, CDR2 FQNEAQ (reference sequence). Trimming pared 1 base from V and 2 bases from J, leaving 18 bases between. The CDR3 loop spans 18 amino acids. The CDR3 sequence: CASSLGGSGSRSKNIQYF. CDR3 sequence (DNA): TGTGCCAGCAGCTTAGGAGGTTCAGGGTCGAGGTCCAAAAACATTCAGTACTTC.

V and J are TRBV27 and TRBJ1-5, with a possible D match to TRBD1 (5 bases). V dropped 5 bases and J dropped 7 bases, with 15 bases sitting between them. The germline CDR1 and CDR2 sequences are MNHEY and SMNVEV (reference sequence). CDR3 length: 14 amino acids. CDR3: CASSAFRGSQPQHF. The DNA for the CDR3 is TGTGCCAGCAGTGCCTTTAGGGGAAGCCAGCCCCAGCATTTT.

This clone was counted only a few times. This rearrangement joins TRBV6-5 to TRBJ2-7; D remains ambiguous. V lost 5 bases and J 5 bases, leaving 4 bases between the germline ends. The length of the CDR3 is 10 residues. Germline V CDR1 and CDR2: MNHEY, SVGAGI. The CDR3: CASSGHEQYF. For the CDR3, the DNA is TGTGCCAGCAGTGGCCACGAGCAGTACTTC.

The chain employs TRBV6-5 and TRBJ1-2, with 7 bases lining up with TRBD1. In germline, CDR1 is MNHEY, CDR2 SVGAGI. With V trimmed by 2 bases and J by 4 bases, 4 bases remained unmatched. The CDR3 loop spans 14 amino acids. The CDR3 protein is CASSYRDSSYGYTF. The CDR3, as DNA: TGTGCCAGCAGTTACAGGGACAGCTCCTATGGCTACACCTTC.

In nucleotides, the CDR3 is TGTGCCAGCAACTCGCTGGGGGACACTGAAGCTTTCTTT. Its protein product is CASNSLGDTEAFF. The V gene is TRBV7-9, the J gene TRBJ1-1; maybe TRBD1 (5 bases). The germline V gene encodes CDR1 SEHNR and CDR2 FQNEAQ (reference sequence). Trimming took off 7 bases at V and 3 bases at J, with 12 bases between the two ends. This CDR3 comprises 13 residues.

The gene calls are TRBV4-2 and TRBJ2-5; possibly TRBD2 for D (6 bases). Looked up from germline, CDR1 is LGHNA and CDR2 is YNFKEQ. CDR3 length equals 14 residues. Deletions cut 3 bases from V and 4 bases from J, with 12 bases between. CDR3 residues: CASSHSRRGETQYF. Here the CDR3 DNA reads TGTGCCAGCAGCCATTCGCGGCGGGGAGAGACCCAGTACTTC.

This chain joins TRBV10-1 and TRBJ2-4; D not certain. Germline CDR1 WNHNN, CDR2 SYGVQD (reference sequence). V lost 3 bases to trimming and J lost 9 bases, with 9 bases between them. The CDR3 runs to 12 residues. CDR3 in DNA: TGCGCCAGCAGTGACGCTTGGGGCATTCAGTACTTC. Translated, it gives CASSDAWGIQYF.

This clone appeared a few times. The rearrangement links TRBV10-1 to TRBJ1-5, with no clear D. Per germline, CDR1 WNHNN and CDR2 SYGVQD (reference sequence). Deletions cut 3 bases from V and 5 bases from J, with 8 bases between. This CDR3 has 13 amino acids. CDR3 DNA sequence: TGCGCCAGCAGTGATGGAACGGATCAGCCCCAGCATTTT. It is translated as CASSDGTDQPQHF.

CDR3 in DNA: TGTGCCAGCAGCGGCGGGACAGGGGGCCCTTACGAGCAGTACTTC. Its translation: CASSGGTGGPYEQYF. V gene TRBV9 combines with J gene TRBJ2-5, with 12 positions matching TRBD1. The tail of the sequence fits TRBJ2-7 better, so the J call may be wrong. CDR3 size: 15 residues. The germline gives CDR1 SGDLS, CDR2 YYNGEE.

A few counts support this clone. The chain has TRBV5-1 and TRBJ2-2, with a weak D call TRBD1 (6 bases). Germline V gene sequence: CDR1 SGHRS, CDR2 YFSETQ. Trimming left V 4 bases short and J 6 bases short, with 13 bases between. The CDR3 covers 14 residues. This CDR3 is CASSSTGFPGELFF. CDR3 in DNA: TGCGCCAGCAGCAGTACAGGGTTTCCCGGGGAGCTGTTTTTT.

A remark on this clone: The junction does not match germline at one end; this may be a read error. The chain combines TRBV15 with TRBJ2-7; 8 bases match TRBD2. Germline V lookup: CDR1 LNHNV, CDR2 YYDKDF (reference sequence). The CDR3 runs to 12 residues. The CDR3 nucleotides are TGTGCCACCAGCCGGGGGGGGTACGGGCAGTACTTC. This gives the protein CATSRGGYGQYF.

DNA of the CDR3: TGTGCCACTAATCCCGGGGGGGAGACCCAGTACTTC. Translating gives CATNPGGETQYF. This rearrangement joins TRBV19 to TRBJ2-5, with TRBD2 matching over 7 bases. CDR1 is LNHDA, CDR2 SQIVND, per germline (reference sequence). The CDR3 length is 12 residues. V was clipped by 10 bases and J by 5 bases; unmatched bases: 7.

The chain recombines TRBV7-9 with TRBJ2-6; 11 bases are a match to TRBD1. V gave up 5 bases and J gave up 2 bases; unmatched junction bases: 11. Germline CDR1 is SEHNR and CDR2 is FQNEAQ (reference sequence). This CDR3 spans 19 amino acids. CDR3 amino acids: CASSRGPGQGAPGANVLTF. The CDR3 region has the DNA TGTGCCAGCAGCCGAGGGCCAGGACAGGGGGCTCCTGGGGCCAACGTCCTGACTTTC.

There are a few counts of this clone. The chain uses TRBV2 and TRBJ2-5; D may match TRBD1 or TRBD2 (5 bases each). Between the trimmed V and J ends, which lost 8 bases and 5 bases, there was a span of 12 bases. Germline CDR1 is SNHLY and CDR2 is FYNNEI. The CDR3 is 12 residues long. The CDR3 protein is CASGGTAETQYF. In nucleotides, the CDR3 is TGTGCCAGCGGGGGAACCGCGGAGACCCAGTACTTC.

Written as DNA, the CDR3 is TGCGCCAACACCCCAGGGAATGTCTACGAGCAGTACTTC. Protein sequence: CANTPGNVYEQYF. The rearrangement links TRBV5-1 to TRBJ2-7; maybe TRBD1 (5 bases). Germline CDR1 SGHRS, CDR2 YFSETQ. CDR3 length: 13 residues. Deletions cut 9 bases from V and 3 bases from J, with 16 bases between.

The chain recombines TRBV29-1 with TRBJ2-2; D remains unclear. CDR1 SQVTM and CDR2 ANQGSEA come from the germline V gene. This CDR3 comprises 14 residues. The V end was cut by 5 bases, the J end by 6 bases, with 16 bases between. CDR3 DNA: TGCAGCGTTATCGAAACCGGGTCTGCCGGGGAGCTGTTTTTT. Protein product: CSVIETGSAGELFF.

The V call is TRBV5-1, the J call TRBJ1-4; TRBD1 matches 7 bases. CDR3 length equals 15 residues. Germline trimming cut 4 bases from V and 0 bases from J; bases unmatched to any gene: 3. The V gene's germline CDR1 is SGHRS and CDR2 YFSETQ. CDR3 amino acids: CASSRGTATNEKLFF. CDR3 bases: TGCGCCAGCAGCAGAGGGACAGCAACTAATGAAAAACTGTTTTTT.

The gene calls are TRBV5-1 and TRBJ1-6; TRBD1 agrees at 7 bases. The trim removed 0 bases at V and 5 bases at J, leaving 2 bases unmatched. Germline V gene sequence: CDR1 SGHRS, CDR2 YFSETQ. This CDR3 contains 15 residues. The CDR3 region has the DNA TGCGCCAGCAGCTTGGGAGACAGGGATAATTCACCCCTCCACTTT. This encodes CASSLGDRDNSPLHF.

The genes are TRBV6-1 and TRBJ2-7; no clear D. This CDR3 region has 15 residues. Trimming stripped 0 bases from V and 5 bases from J, with 14 bases between. The germline V gene encodes CDR1 MNHNS and CDR2 SASEGT. The CDR3 sequence is CASSEAFGRKNEQYF. The CDR3 coding sequence is TGTGCCAGCAGTGAAGCTTTTGGACGGAAAAACGAGCAGTACTTC.

In the case of this clone: Other DNA sequences from this sample encode an identical CDR3 as well. This rearrangement joins TRBV7-9 to TRBJ2-2; no firm D call. The V gene's germline CDR1 is SEHNR and CDR2 FQNEAQ (reference sequence). This CDR3 contains 13 residues. Trimming pared 1 base from V and 5 bases from J, leaving 5 bases between. CDR3 bases: TGTGCCAGCAGCTTAGAATGGACCGGGGAGCTGTTTTTT. Encoded protein: CASSLEWTGELFF.

In this sample, this clone turned up a few times. The rearrangement joins TRBV5-1 to TRBJ2-1, with 10 bases lining up with TRBD2. V was clipped by 0 bases and J by 9 bases; unmatched bases: 6. Germline V gene sequence: CDR1 SGHRS, CDR2 YFSETQ. There are 15 residues in the CDR3. DNA of the CDR3: TGCGCCAGCAGCTTGGACAGCGGGGGGGCCCGTGAGCAGTTCTTC. Protein sequence: CASSLDSGGAREQFF.

Note on this clone: A read error may produce the germline difference seen at one junction end. CDR3 region: CASSYLGQDGIF. The CDR3, as DNA: TGCGCCAGCAGCTATTTAGGACAGGACGGGATATTT. The V gene is TRBV5-1, the J gene TRBJ1-1, with 7 bases aligning to TRBD1. CDR3 size: 12 residues. Germline values: CDR1 SGHRS, CDR2 YFSETQ. The complete variable domain, with remaining parts taken from reference TRBV5-1 and TRBJ1-1, reads KAGVTQTPRYLIKTRGQQVTLSCSPISGHRSVSWYQQTPGQGLQFLFEYFSETQRNKGNFPGRFSGRQFSNSRSEMNVSTLELGDSALYLCASSYLGQDGIFGQGTRLTVV.

This clone was observed a single time. The chain carries TRBV29-1 and TRBJ2-7, with D perhaps given as TRBD1 or TRBD2 (5 bases each). Per germline, CDR1 SQVTM and CDR2 ANQGSEA. Trimming stripped 4 bases from V and 5 bases from J, with 24 bases between. The length of the CDR3 is 16 residues. In DNA, the CDR3 is TGCAGCGTTGTGGGGGTCGTAGGGACCGCCGGAGACGAGCAGTACTTC. Translating it yields CSVVGVVGTAGDEQYF.

This clone was recorded once. Distinct nucleotide sequences in the sample also encode this CDR3. This chain connects TRBV7-7 to TRBJ2-3, with a possible D match to TRBD1 (7 bases). Germline lookup yields CDR1 SSHAT and CDR2 FNYEAQ (reference sequence). The V gene lost 3 bases and the J gene lost 4 bases, with 14 bases spanning the gap. The CDR3 is made up of 15 amino acids. The CDR3 bases are TGTGCCAGCAGCTTGGGGCAGGGGGGCGCAGATACGCAGTATTTT. Amino acid sequence: CASSLGQGGADTQYF. Complete variable domain (other parts from reference TRBV7-7 and TRBJ2-3): GAGVSQSPRYKVTKRGQDVTLRCDPISSHATLYWYQQALGQGPEFLTYFNYEAQPDKSGLPSDRFSAERPEGSISTLTIQRTEQRDSAMYRCASSLGQGGADTQYFGPGTRLTVL.

As DNA, the CDR3 is TGTGCCATCAGTGTGGCGGATAGCTCCTACGAGCAGTACTTC. It translates to CAISVADSSYEQYF. The rearrangement joins TRBV10-3 to TRBJ2-7; D remains ambiguous. Germline V lookup: CDR1 ENHRY, CDR2 SYGVKD. Deletions cut 4 bases from V and 0 bases from J, with 10 bases between. This CDR3 region has 14 residues.